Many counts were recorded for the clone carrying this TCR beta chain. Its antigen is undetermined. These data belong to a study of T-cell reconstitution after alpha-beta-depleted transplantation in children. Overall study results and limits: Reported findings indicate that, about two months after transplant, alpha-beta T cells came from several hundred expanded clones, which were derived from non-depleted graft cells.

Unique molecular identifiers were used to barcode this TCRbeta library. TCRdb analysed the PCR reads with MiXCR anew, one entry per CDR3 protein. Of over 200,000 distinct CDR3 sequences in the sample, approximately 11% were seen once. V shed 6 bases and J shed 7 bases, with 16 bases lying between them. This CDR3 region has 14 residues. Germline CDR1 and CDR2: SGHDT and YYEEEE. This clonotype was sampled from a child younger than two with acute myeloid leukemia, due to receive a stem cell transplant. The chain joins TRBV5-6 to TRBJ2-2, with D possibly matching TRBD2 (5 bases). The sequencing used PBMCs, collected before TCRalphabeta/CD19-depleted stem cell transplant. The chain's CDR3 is CASTPGGSFGELFF. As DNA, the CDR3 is TGTGCCAGCACCCCCGGTGGGAGTTTCGGGGAGCTGTTTTTT.